This T cell receptor (beta chain) was identified in a study of blood T cell repertoires in COVID-19. The sample holds one count of this clone. Germline-derived CDR1 and CDR2 are SQVTM and ANQGSEA. The CDR3 length is 16 residues. V lost 5 bases, J lost 6 bases, and 23 bases lay in between. Profiled with immunoSEQ multiplex PCR; TCRdb holds only in-frame clones, not every one. The repertoire holds approximately 200,000 clones, with about 83% as singletons. Sequences were obtained from peripheral blood. This receptor was identified in a person between 65 and 80 years old with COVID-19, enrolled during active disease. The rearrangement joins TRBV29-1 to TRBJ2-1; possible D gene TRBD1, 5 bases. The CDR3 DNA reads as TGCAGCGTTCACGGCCATCTACGCCGGCAGGGCAATGAGCAGTTCTTC. Translated, it gives CSVHGHLRRQGNEQFF.